These 2 T cell receptor beta chains share one sample of origin, sequenced in a study of control samples from healthy donors and cancer patients. Sequencing used immunoSEQ multiplex PCR; TCRdb keeps in-frame clones, though not all of them. The repertoire consists of 150,000 or so clones, with about 95% occurring once and the leading ten covering approximately 14%. Input material: PBMCs. Every receptor here comes from a man aged 60 to 69 with colorectal cancer.

This rearrangement joins TRBV5-8 to TRBJ2-5; TRBD1 matches at 7 bases. Germline-derived CDR1 and CDR2 are SGHTS and YDEGEE. This CDR3 region has 16 residues. The J segment lost 2 bases and the V segment lost 0 bases, leaving 7 bases of the junction unmatched. CDR3 sequence: CASSLGRTGQQETQYF. In DNA form, the CDR3 reads TGTGCCAGCAGCTTGGGCCGGACAGGCCAGCAAGAGACCCAGTACTTC.

V gene TRBV4-2 combines with J gene TRBJ2-2; weak D call: TRBD2 (7 bases). V was pared by 10 bases and J by 7 bases, with 19 bases between. The V gene's germline CDR1 is LGHNA and CDR2 YNFKEQ. This CDR3 is built from 14 residues. CDR3 sequence: CATTPPGGRGELFF. CDR3 in DNA: TGTGCCACCACTCCCCCCGGGGGGCGCGGGGAGCTGTTTTTT.